The TCR beta chain under discussion was sequenced for a study of blood T cell repertoires in COVID-19. V was shortened by 9 bases and J by 3 bases, with 15 bases between the two germline ends. CDR3 size: 14 residues. CDR1 MDHEN and CDR2 SYDVKM come from the germline V gene. TCRdb keeps only in-frame clones here, not all; method: immunoSEQ multiplex PCR. The sample lists roughly 56,000 clones; about 85% were seen once. The sample taken for sequencing was peripheral blood. The source is a man between 65 and 79 years old with acute or convalescent COVID-19. The rearrangement uses TRBV28 and TRBJ1-3; D remains unclear. CDR3 sequence: CASTESRGGNTIYF. Here the CDR3 DNA reads TGTGCCAGTACTGAGTCCCGGGGTGGAAACACCATATATTTT.